This T cell receptor beta chain emerged from a study of shared clonotypes between healthy human individuals. Profiled with immunoSEQ multiplex PCR; TCRdb holds only in-frame clones, not every one. The table includes about 1.9 million clones, just under 95% detected once. The CDR3 runs 14 residues. V shed 4 bases and J shed 4 bases, with 11 bases lying between them. Looked up from germline, CDR1 is SGHNT and CDR2 is YYREEE (reference sequence). Terminally differentiated effector memory CD45RA+ cells were excluded from the naive CD8 cells, which were CD45RO-negative and positively selected for CCR7. The TCR originated in a man aged 18 to 29 in good health. Some clones in this sample may be carry-over from other donors' samples. Sequenced input: naive CD8+ T cells from PBMCs. The chain carries TRBV5-4 and TRBJ2-2; no clear D. DNA for the CDR3: TGTGCCAGCAGCCGGATACTGGGCACCGGGGAGCTGTTTTTT. This gives the protein CASSRILGTGELFF.